This T cell receptor beta chain comes out of a study of regulatory T cells in long-lasting Graves disease. Sequencing libraries for TCR beta were prepared with iRepertoire HTBI primers and Arm-PCR of CDR3 regions. TCRdb used MiXCR to reprocess the multiplex PCR reads, holding one entry per CDR3 protein. The sample lists approximately 360,000 distinct CDR3 sequences, 10% to 15% occurring once. Study-wide results and limits: With persistent disease, TRBV28, TRBJ1-2 and TRBJ2-5 were the favored segments.

As concerns this clonotype: Its target is unknown.

Time point specified: newly diagnosed GD, antithyroid drugs for less than 3 months. Extracted RNA from PBMCs served as the source of the TCR library. By American Thyroid Association guidelines, Graves' disease was diagnosed in the cohort. J gave up 2 bases and V 4 bases, and 3 bases lay outside the gene matches. The CDR3 runs to 15 residues. Germline V CDR1 and CDR2: DFQATT, SNEGSKA (reference sequence). These records were also assigned to another study, of T cells in Graves' hyperthyroidism and ophthalmopathy. That source adds: The HTBI primer set served for first-round RT-PCR of the TCR CDR3.

The J gene is TRBJ2-7, the V gene TRBV20-1; 15 bases line up with TRBD2. This receptor was taken from a woman under 30 with Graves disease. This material consisted of peripheral blood mononuclear cells (PBMCs), taken at new diagnosis, from a patient treated with antithyroid drugs. The CDR3 loop is CSATGTSGRPYEQYF. CDR3 nucleotide sequence: TGCAGTGCTACCGGGACTAGCGGGAGGCCCTACGAGCAGTACTTC.